The text below deals with one T cell receptor beta chain. This entry is derived from a study of shared clonotypes between healthy human individuals. Terminally differentiated effector memory CD45RA+ cells were excluded from the naive CD8 cells, which were CD45RO-negative and positively selected for CCR7. Sequenced by immunoSEQ multiplex PCR; TCRdb stores in-frame clones only, minus some. Of roughly 2,000,000 clones in the sample, about 93% were seen once. Material for sequencing was naive CD8+ T cells from PBMCs. This TCR came from a man between 18 and 35 years old in good health. Some clones in this sample may be carry-over from other donors' samples.

CDR3 loop: CASSFWGIDEKLFF. For the CDR3, the DNA is TGTGCCAGCAGCTTCTGGGGCATCGATGAAAAACTGTTTTTT. The rearrangement joins TRBV7-8 to TRBJ1-4; D perhaps matches TRBD1 (5 bases). CDR3 length equals 14 residues. Per the germline V gene, CDR1 is SGHVS and CDR2 is FQNEAQ. Trimming pared 3 bases from V and 6 bases from J, leaving 11 bases between.